A selection of T cell receptor beta chains follows, all from one sample in a study of T cell responses to AZD1222 COVID-19 vaccine. Using immunoSEQ multiplex PCR, the repertoire was profiled, and TCRdb retains in-frame clones only, with some absent. The repertoire has about 110,000 clones, nearly 90% of them found once; the top ten carry around a sixth. The sample here was peripheral blood, taken on day 0 of AZD1222 vaccination. These receptors were obtained from an adult in good health. CDR3s include the opening cysteine and the closing phenylalanine or tryptophan. D genes are given only for firm matches. A row's size may be missing; if present it is once, few, many or a size class.

CDR3: CASSLEGYRNQPQHF
DNA: TGCGCCAGCAGCTTAGAGGGGTATAGGAATCAGCCCCAGCATTTT
J: TRBJ1-5
V: TRBV5-1
D: .
size: .

CDR3: CATPSGRGLSGNTIYF
DNA: TGTGCCACCCCCTCGGGCCGGGGGCTCTCTGGAAACACCATATATTTT
J: TRBJ1-3
V: TRBV7-2
D: .
size: .

CDR3: CASSPIGGASLSYEQYF
DNA: TGTGCCAGCTCACCAATAGGGGGCGCCAGTTTGTCCTACGAGCAGTACTTC
J: TRBJ2-7
V: TRBV18
D: TRBD1
size: .

CDR3: CASSLGPPDNSPLHF
DNA: TGCGCCAGCAGCTTGGGGCCACCAGATAATTCACCCCTCCACTTT
J: TRBJ1-6
V: TRBV5-1
D: .
size: .

CDR3: CASSHGGIGELFF
DNA: TGTGCCAGCAGCCACGGGGGGATCGGGGAGCTGTTTTTT
J: TRBJ2-2
V: TRBV14
D: TRBD2
size: .

CDR3: CASNLNQPTDTQYF
DNA: TGTGCCAGCAACCTTAACCAGCCCACAGATACGCAGTATTTT
J: TRBJ2-3
V: TRBV11-3
D: .
size: .

CDR3: CASRPGTVCFSNQPQHF
DNA: TGTGCCAGCAGGCCCGGGACGGTTTGTTTTAGCAATCAGCCCCAGCATTTT
J: TRBJ1-5
V: TRBV9
D: .
size: few

CDR3: CAWRRDRLNTGELFF
DNA: TGTGCCTGGAGACGGGACAGGTTGAACACCGGGGAGCTGTTTTTT
J: TRBJ2-2
V: TRBV30
D: TRBD1
size: .

CDR3: CASSRGQGSTEAFF
DNA: TGTGCCAGCTCACGAGGACAGGGGAGCACTGAAGCTTTCTTT
J: TRBJ1-1
V: TRBV18
D: TRBD1
size: .

CDR3: CATSGLPGDTQYF
DNA: TGTGCCACCAGTGGACTGCCTGGGGATACGCAGTATTTT
J: TRBJ2-3
V: TRBV24-1
D: .
size: .

CDR3: CASSGLGPQETQYF
DNA: TGTGCCAGCAGCGGCCTCGGCCCGCAAGAGACCCAGTACTTC
J: TRBJ2-5
V: TRBV5-6
D: .
size: .

CDR3: CASSSGVHVLTF
DNA: TGTGCCAGCAGTTCTGGGGTGCACGTCCTGACTTTC
J: TRBJ2-6
V: TRBV6-5
D: .
size: .

CDR3: CASSLFGRGNQPQHF
DNA: TGTGCCAGCAGCCTCTTTGGAAGGGGTAATCAGCCCCAGCATTTT
J: TRBJ1-5
V: TRBV6-5
D: .
size: .

CDR3: CASSIASGAYQETQYF
DNA: TGTGCCAGTAGTATTGCGAGCGGAGCCTACCAAGAGACCCAGTACTTC
J: TRBJ2-5
V: TRBV19
D: .
size: .

CDR3: CASSLDSSGNTIYF
DNA: TGTGCCAGCAGCTTAGACAGTTCGGGAAACACCATATATTTT
J: TRBJ1-3
V: TRBV7-9
D: .
size: .

CDR3: CSARAGAVETQYF
DNA: TGCAGCGCCCGAGCTGGGGCGGTGGAGACCCAGTACTTC
J: TRBJ2-5
V: TRBV29-1
D: .
size: .

CDR3: CASSHPDRAEAFF
DNA: TGCGCCAGCAGCCACCCGGACAGGGCTGAAGCTTTCTTT
J: TRBJ1-1
V: TRBV4-1
D: TRBD1
size: once

CDR3: CASSSGLAGGWSSYNEQFF
DNA: TGTGCCAGCAGCTCCGGACTAGCGGGGGGCTGGAGCTCCTACAATGAGCAGTTCTTC
J: TRBJ2-1
V: TRBV7-9
D: TRBD2
size: .